One sample yielded the 25 T cell receptor beta chains listed below, sequenced in a study of T-cell memory formation after mild COVID-19. TCRdb reprocessed the 5' RACE reads via MiXCR and lists one record per CDR3 protein. This sample has hundreds of thousands of distinct CDR3 sequences, with roughly an eighth found just once. Input material: PBMCs or a T cell subset sorted from them (not recorded which). These receptors were collected from a man between 18 and 35 years old who had mild COVID-19 (a few samples of this study predate the infection). Cell type and time point are not known.

This clonotype was seen a few times. J is TRBJ1-6 and V is TRBV28, with 9 bases aligning to TRBD1. From germline, CDR1 is MDHEN and CDR2 SYDVKM. The CDR3 is made up of 15 amino acids. Unmatched junction bases numbered 3, after V lost 4 bases and J lost 5 bases. CDR3 sequence: CASSSGDRDNSPLHF. The CDR3 bases are TGTGCCAGCAGTTCGGGGGACAGGGATAATTCACCCCTCCACTTT. Full variable domain (outside the CDR3, taken from reference TRBV28 and TRBJ1-6): DVKVTQSSRYLVKRTGEKVFLECVQDMDHENMFWYRQDPGLGLRLIYFSYDVKMKEKGDIPEGYSVSREKKERFSLILESASTNQTSMYLCASSSGDRDNSPLHFGNGTRLTVT.

V and J are TRBV5-1 and TRBJ2-3; TRBD1 or TRBD2 may be the D gene (5 bases each). Trimming shortened V by 0 bases and J by 0 bases, and 11 bases separated the two germline ends. Germline V CDR1 and CDR2: SGHRS, YFSETQ. The CDR3 has 16 amino acids. DNA of the CDR3: TGCGCCAGCAGCTTGGTGTCGGGGACCAGCACAGATACGCAGTATTTT. Translation gives CASSLVSGTSTDTQYF.

This clonotype was counted at least ten times. The chain employs TRBV27 and TRBJ2-1; TRBD2 agrees at 11 bases. Germline trimming cut 3 bases from V and 7 bases from J; bases unmatched to any gene: 5. This CDR3 is 15 amino acids long. CDR1 MNHEY and CDR2 SMNVEV come from the germline V gene (reference sequence). This CDR3 is CASSLGGLAENEQFF. The DNA of the CDR3 is TGTGCCAGCAGTTTGGGGGGACTAGCGGAGAATGAGCAGTTCTTC.

A few counts support this clonotype. The chain is built from TRBV15 and TRBJ2-5; 8 positions match TRBD2. The germline V gene encodes CDR1 LNHNV and CDR2 YYDKDF (reference sequence). The ends lost 11 bases at V and 5 bases at J; junction bases unmatched: 13. The CDR3 covers 14 residues. The CDR3 loop is CAVPAGAGGETQYF. The CDR3 DNA sequence: TGTGCCGTACCAGCGGGGGCCGGTGGGGAGACCCAGTACTTC.

This clonotype was detected only a few times. V is TRBV4-1 and J is TRBJ1-2; TRBD1 might be the D (5 bases). CDR3 length equals 18 residues. Trimming shortened V by 1 base and J by 0 bases, and 18 bases separated the two germline ends. Germline CDR1 MGHRA, CDR2 YSYEKL. In DNA form, the CDR3 reads TGCGCCAGCAGCCAAGTTATAAGGGGAGGAATATCTAACTATGGCTACACCTTC. This codes for CASSQVIRGGISNYGYTF.

This clonotype was counted ten times or more. As DNA, the CDR3 is TGTGCCAGCAGCTTTGAGATCAGGGATACGCAGTATTTT. Amino acid sequence: CASSFEIRDTQYF. This chain links TRBV5-6 with TRBJ2-3; no firm D call. From germline, CDR1 is SGHDT and CDR2 YYEEEE. Trimming removed 2 bases at V and 6 bases at J, with 10 bases between. This CDR3 contains 13 residues. Together with reference TRBV5-6 and TRBJ2-3, the CDR3 gives the full variable domain: DAGVTQSPTHLIKTRGQQVTLRCSPKSGHDTVSWYQQALGQGPQFIFQYYEEEERQRGNFPDRFSGHQFPNYSSELNVNALLLGDSALYLCASSFEIRDTQYFGPGTRLTVL.

This chain links TRBV7-6 with TRBJ2-1; 12 bases map to TRBD2. Germline lookup yields CDR1 SGHVS and CDR2 FNYEAQ. V was clipped by 3 bases and J by 9 bases; unmatched bases: 6. This CDR3 has 15 residues. CDR3 nucleotides: TGTGCCAGCAGCTTGCTAGCGGGGGGGCCAAGTGAGCAGTTCTTC. Its translation: CASSLLAGGPSEQFF.

In its sample, this clonotype was seen a few times. The J gene is TRBJ2-3, the V gene TRBV12-3 or TRBV12-4; perhaps TRBD2 as D (5 bases). The CDR3 covers 14 residues. The V and J ends lost 4 bases and 3 bases respectively, with 11 bases between them. The CDR3 loop is CASSWTGITDTQYF. CDR3 nucleotide sequence: TGTGCCAGCAGTTGGACGGGGATTACAGATACGCAGTATTTT.

The chain joins TRBV11-2 to TRBJ2-3; D gene uncertain. Trimming pared 3 bases from V and 6 bases from J, leaving 7 bases between. This CDR3 comprises 12 residues. The germline V gene has CDR1 SGHAT and CDR2 FQNNGV. The CDR3 region is CASSFSGDTQYF. DNA of the CDR3: TGTGCCAGCAGCTTTTCCGGGGATACGCAGTATTTT.

This clonotype was recorded at least ten times. This chain connects TRBV20-1 to TRBJ1-4; no firm D call. V gave up 7 bases and J gave up 5 bases, with 8 bases separating them. Germline V gene data show CDR1 as DFQATT and CDR2 as SNEGSKA (reference sequence). CDR3 length equals 11 residues. This chain's CDR3 is CSGTVNEKLFF. CDR3 nucleotide sequence: TGCAGTGGGACGGTGAATGAAAAACTGTTTTTT.

The V call is TRBV7-2, the J call TRBJ1-6; no clear D gene. The CDR3 spans 16 residues. Germline V gene lookup returns CDR1 SGHTA and CDR2 FQGNSA. The V gene lost 0 bases and the J gene lost 7 bases, with 13 bases spanning the gap. The CDR3 sequence: CASSLARGSGNSPLHF. DNA for the CDR3: TGTGCCAGCAGCTTAGCGCGGGGTTCGGGGAATTCACCCCTCCACTTT.

The table lists this clonotype with a few counts. V usage is TRBV19 and J usage is TRBJ1-4, with D unclear. The CDR3 covers 13 residues. V lost 6 bases and J lost 7, with 12 bases in between. CDR1 is LNHDA and CDR2 is SQIVND in the germline V gene (reference sequence). The CDR3 region is CASRSYRGEKLFF. In DNA form, the CDR3 reads TGTGCCAGTAGATCCTACCGGGGTGAAAAACTGTTTTTT.

This chain links TRBV7-3 with TRBJ1-1; D remains unclear. The length of the CDR3 is 13 residues. CDR1 and CDR2 from the germline V gene are SGHTA and FQGTGA. With 6 bases removed from V and 4 bases from J, the gap between germline ends came to 12 bases. This CDR3 reads CASSTRTGTEAFF. In DNA, the CDR3 is TGTGCCAGCAGTACCAGGACGGGCACTGAAGCTTTCTTT.

The CDR3 DNA reads TGTGCCAGCAGCTTACTGGGGGGACAAGGCCAAGAGACCCAGTACTTC. Residues: CASSLLGGQGQETQYF. V usage is TRBV7-6 and J usage is TRBJ2-5; D may be TRBD1 or TRBD2 (6 bases each). The germline gives CDR1 SGHVS, CDR2 FNYEAQ. The CDR3 runs 16 residues. V was clipped by 2 bases and J by 1 base, with 14 bases between them.

This clonotype has only a few counts. The genes are TRBV27 and TRBJ2-5; TRBD2 matches at 8 bases. Germline CDR1 reads MNHEY; CDR2 reads SMNVEV (reference sequence). After removal of 6 bases from V and 1 base from J, the junction contained 4 bases not matched to a gene. The CDR3 totals 14 residues. CDR3 in DNA: TGTGCCAGCAGACCGGGACTAGTCCAAGAGACCCAGTACTTC. Translated, it gives CASRPGLVQETQYF.

The chain carries TRBV15 and TRBJ2-1; D gene unclear. V was pared by 3 bases and J by 9 bases, with 9 bases between. Germline-derived CDR1 and CDR2 are LNHNV and YYDKDF (reference sequence). This CDR3 has 12 residues. CDR3 amino acids: CATSRDYGEQFF. The CDR3, as DNA: TGTGCCACCAGCAGGGATTACGGTGAGCAGTTCTTC.

CDR3 sequence: CASSLFGTVRGDEQFF. The DNA of the CDR3 is TGTGCCAGCAGCTTATTTGGGACGGTAAGAGGGGATGAGCAGTTCTTC. The V and J genes are TRBV11-1 and TRBJ2-1; tentatively, D is TRBD1 or TRBD2 (5 bases each). Germline V gives CDR1 SGHAT, CDR2 FQDESV (reference sequence). This CDR3 has 16 amino acids. V lost 2 bases and J lost 8, with 19 bases in between.

The rearrangement joins TRBV20-1 to TRBJ2-1; D possibly corresponds to TRBD1 (5 bases). Trimming cost V 2 bases and J 7 bases, with 15 bases left between them. CDR3 length: 14 residues. CDR1 is DFQATT, CDR2 SNEGSKA, per germline (reference sequence). Here the CDR3 reads CSARRLQGLNEQFF. The CDR3 region has the DNA TGCAGTGCTAGACGACTGCAGGGTTTGAATGAGCAGTTCTTC.

This clonotype was detected a few times. The chain employs TRBV6-5 and TRBJ2-3; TRBD2 is a possible D gene (5 bases). V gave up 0 bases and J gave up 5 bases, with 12 bases separating them. This CDR3 has 15 residues. Per germline, CDR1 MNHEY and CDR2 SVGAGI. The CDR3 nucleotides read TGTGCCAGCAGTTACTCGGGGAGCGTCGGAGATACGCAGTATTTT. Its protein is CASSYSGSVGDTQYF.

This clonotype was detected a few times. One junction end does not reproduce the germline sequence, and a read error may be involved. The V and J genes are TRBV5-5 and TRBJ2-3, with 11 bases identical to TRBD2. Per germline, CDR1 SGHKS and CDR2 YYEKEE (reference sequence). The CDR3 spans 16 residues. The DNA for the CDR3 is TGTGCCAGCGGCTTGGTTAGCGGGGGGGCCGGAGATACGCAGTATTTT. Residues: CASGLVSGGAGDTQYF.

The chain couples TRBV5-6 to TRBJ1-6, with TRBD1 as a possible D gene (5 bases). V lost 4 bases and J lost 1, with 9 bases in between. The CDR3 sequence is 15 residues long. Germline V gives CDR1 SGHDT, CDR2 YYEEEE. CDR3 sequence (DNA): TGTGCCAGCAGCGGGGGAGGATCCTATAATTCACCCCTCCACTTT. This sequence encodes CASSGGGSYNSPLHF.

CDR3 protein: CASRKLGGTGEAFF. The CDR3 DNA follows: TGTGCCAGCAGAAAGTTAGGGGGTACTGGAGAAGCTTTCTTT. The rearrangement links TRBV12-3 or TRBV12-4 to TRBJ1-1; D is perhaps TRBD1 (6 bases). The CDR3 runs 14 residues. Trimming took 6 bases from V and 8 from J, leaving 19 bases between them.

This clonotype was detected a few times. The chain joins TRBV7-3 to TRBJ2-3, with TRBD2 matching over 8 bases. The V gene end was trimmed by 6 bases and the J gene end by 5 bases; junction bases not matched to a gene: 10. The CDR3 totals 15 residues. The germline CDR1 and CDR2 sequences are SGHTA and FQGTGA. CDR3 DNA sequence: TGTGCCAGCAGTAAAGGCGGGGGGAACGGAGATACGCAGTATTTT. Encoded protein: CASSKGGGNGDTQYF.

The V gene is TRBV3-1, the J gene TRBJ2-1, with D perhaps TRBD2 (6 bases). The V end was cut by 1 base, the J end by 3 bases, with 16 bases between. This CDR3 has 17 residues. Germline loops: CDR1 LGHDT, CDR2 YNNKEL (reference sequence). The CDR3 reads CASSQGGMVAVYNEQFF. The CDR3 nucleotides read TGTGCCAGCAGCCAAGGGGGCATGGTAGCGGTCTACAATGAGCAGTTCTTC.

Note on this clonotype: Possible read error: a much larger clone is one base away. The CDR3, as DNA: TGTGCCAGCAGCACAGGGACCGGGGAGCTGTTTTTT. Its protein is CASSTGTGELFF. The chain joins TRBV11-2 to TRBJ2-2, with D tentatively TRBD1 (6 bases). CDR1 is SGHAT, CDR2 FQNNGV, per germline. The ends were cut back, 5 bases at V and 5 bases at J, with 6 bases in the middle. The CDR3 contains 12 residues.